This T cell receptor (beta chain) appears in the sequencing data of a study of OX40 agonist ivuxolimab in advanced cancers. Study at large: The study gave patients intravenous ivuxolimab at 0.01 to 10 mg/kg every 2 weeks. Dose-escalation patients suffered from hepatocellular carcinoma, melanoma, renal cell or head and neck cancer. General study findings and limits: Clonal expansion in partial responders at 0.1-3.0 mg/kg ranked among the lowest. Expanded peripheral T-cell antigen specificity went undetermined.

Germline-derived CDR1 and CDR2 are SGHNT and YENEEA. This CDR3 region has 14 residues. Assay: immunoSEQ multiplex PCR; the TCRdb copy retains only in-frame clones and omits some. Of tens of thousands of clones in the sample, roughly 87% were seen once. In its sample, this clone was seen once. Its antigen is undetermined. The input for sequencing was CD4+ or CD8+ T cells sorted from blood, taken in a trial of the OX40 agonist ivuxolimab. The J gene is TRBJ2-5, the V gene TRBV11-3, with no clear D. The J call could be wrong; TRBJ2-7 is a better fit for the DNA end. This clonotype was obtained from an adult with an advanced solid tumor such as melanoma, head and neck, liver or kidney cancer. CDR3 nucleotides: TGTGCCAGCAGCTTAGATGGGGTGGGCTACGAGCAGTACTTC. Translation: CASSLDGVGYEQYF.